The rows below give T cell receptor beta chains drawn from one sample of a study of CD8 T cells in ankylosing spondylitis. TCRdb recomputed calls from the 5' RACE reads with MiXCR, one row per CDR3 protein. The table has about 300,000 distinct CDR3 sequences, 20% seen once. Sequencing was done on a sample of blood, either unsorted or a sorted T cell fraction (not recorded which). The receptors were sampled from a female donor with ankylosing spondylitis or in good health (not recorded which). The CDR3 runs from the conserved cysteine through the conserved F or W. The order of the fields is V gene, clone size, J gene, D gene, CDR3 protein, CDR3 DNA. D genes are given only for firm matches. Clone sizes are given selectively: once, few, many, or a class where the clone is expanded.

V: TRBV20-1
size: few
J: TRBJ2-5
D: TRBD2
CDR3: CSARRGLASGMGETQYF
DNA: TGCAGTGCTCGACGAGGATTGGCTAGCGGGATGGGGGAGACCCAGTACTTC

V: TRBV7-2
size: many
J: TRBJ2-5
D: NA
CDR3: CASSFPQETQYF
DNA: TGTGCCAGCAGCTTTCCTCAAGAGACCCAGTACTTC

V: TRBV12-3/TRBV12-4
size: many
J: TRBJ1-1
D: TRBD1
CDR3: CASSRTGGGTEAFF
DNA: TGTGCCAGCAGCAGGACAGGGGGCGGCACTGAAGCTTTCTTT

V: TRBV18
size: once
J: TRBJ2-2
D: NA
CDR3: CASQRGVNTGELFF
DNA: TGTGCCAGCCAAAGGGGCGTGAACACCGGGGAGCTGTTTTTT

V: TRBV30
size: few
J: TRBJ2-5
D: NA
CDR3: CAWSGVIGQETQYF
DNA: TGTGCCTGGTCCGGTGTCATAGGACAAGAGACCCAGTACTTC

V: TRBV6-2/TRBV6-3
size: many
J: TRBJ2-1
D: TRBD2
CDR3: CASSYSAPSGVYNEQFF
DNA: TGTGCCAGCAGTTACTCGGCCCCTAGCGGGGTTTACAATGAGCAGTTCTTC

V: TRBV12-3/TRBV12-4
size: many
J: TRBJ1-2
D: NA
CDR3: CASSSTGEARTGYTF
DNA: TGTGCCAGCAGTAGTACCGGGGAGGCGCGGACTGGCTACACCTTC

V: TRBV7-9
size: few
J: TRBJ2-5
D: TRBD2
CDR3: CASSLPPLLATEETQYF
DNA: TGTGCCAGCAGCTTACCGCCTTTACTAGCGACAGAAGAGACCCAGTACTTC

V: TRBV15
size: NA
J: TRBJ1-5
D: TRBD1
CDR3: CATSGGGAGQPQHF
DNA: TGTGCCACCAGCGGAGGGGGCGCAGGGCAGCCCCAGCATTTT

V: TRBV20-1
size: NA
J: TRBJ2-1
D: TRBD2
CDR3: CSALKGLAVLNEQFF
DNA: TGCAGTGCTCTAAAGGGGCTAGCGGTATTGAATGAGCAGTTCTTC

V: TRBV7-2
size: NA
J: TRBJ2-6
D: NA
CDR3: CASTLFGGAGANVLTF
DNA: TGTGCCAGCACCCTTTTTGGGGGAGCTGGGGCCAACGTCCTGACTTTC

V: TRBV6-2/TRBV6-3
size: once
J: TRBJ2-7
D: TRBD2
CDR3: CASNPSGRAYEQYF
DNA: TGTGCCAGCAACCCTAGCGGGAGGGCCTACGAGCAGTACTTC

V: TRBV3-1
size: few
J: TRBJ2-1
D: NA
CDR3: CASSQEQGATGEQFF
DNA: TGTGCCAGCAGCCAAGAGCAGGGAGCAACTGGGGAGCAGTTCTTC

V: TRBV7-3
size: NA
J: TRBJ2-7
D: TRBD2
CDR3: CASSFLGLAGFDEQYF
DNA: TGTGCCAGCAGCTTTCTAGGTTTAGCGGGATTCGACGAGCAGTACTTC

V: TRBV12-3/TRBV12-4
size: few
J: TRBJ2-6
D: TRBD2
CDR3: CASSLAGVAGANVLTF
DNA: TGTGCCAGCAGTCTAGCGGGAGTGGCAGGGGCCAACGTCCTGACTTTC

V: TRBV18
size: NA
J: TRBJ1-2
D: NA
CDR3: CASSGQVFNYGYTF
DNA: TGTGCCAGCTCAGGTCAGGTGTTTAACTATGGCTACACCTTC

V: TRBV14
size: few
J: TRBJ2-2
D: NA
CDR3: CASSRQMTNTGELFF
DNA: TGTGCCAGCAGCCGACAGATGACAAACACCGGGGAGCTGTTTTTT

V: TRBV20-1
size: NA
J: TRBJ2-3
D: NA
CDR3: CSAPRGRGGDSDTQYF
DNA: TGCAGTGCCCCACGAGGTCGGGGTGGGGATTCGGATACGCAGTATTTT

V: TRBV4-3
size: NA
J: TRBJ2-1
D: TRBD2
CDR3: CASSPLAGVRFEQFF
DNA: TGCGCCAGCAGCCCGTTAGCGGGAGTTAGGTTTGAGCAGTTCTTC

V: TRBV15
size: NA
J: TRBJ2-3
D: TRBD2
CDR3: CATSRESGVIDMQYF
DNA: TGTGCCACCAGCAGAGAGAGCGGGGTTATAGATATGCAGTATTTT

V: TRBV18
size: NA
J: TRBJ2-7
D: NA
CDR3: CASSPPGLYEQYF
DNA: TGTGCCAGCTCACCCCCAGGGCTCTACGAGCAGTACTTC

V: TRBV9
size: few
J: TRBJ1-2
D: NA
CDR3: CASSVVIGLDYGYTF
DNA: TGTGCCAGCAGCGTAGTGATAGGGTTGGACTATGGCTACACCTTC

V: TRBV5-6
size: few
J: TRBJ2-5
D: NA
CDR3: CASSWAGKTQYF
DNA: TGTGCCAGCAGCTGGGCTGGGAAGACCCAGTACTTC

V: TRBV12-3/TRBV12-4
size: many
J: TRBJ2-1
D: NA
CDR3: CASRRVASDHEQFF
DNA: TGTGCCAGCAGGCGTGTGGCTAGCGACCATGAGCAGTTCTTC

V: TRBV20-1
size: many
J: TRBJ2-5
D: NA
CDR3: CSATPGQPETQYF
DNA: TGCAGTGCTACGCCCGGACAGCCAGAGACCCAGTACTTC

V: TRBV4-3
size: few
J: TRBJ2-7
D: NA
CDR3: CASSQEDSITYEQYF
DNA: TGCGCCAGCAGCCAGGAGGACAGCATTACCTACGAGCAGTACTTC

V: TRBV4-2
size: once
J: TRBJ2-1
D: TRBD2
CDR3: CASSQSGRYEQFF
DNA: TGTGCCAGCAGCCAAAGCGGGAGGTATGAGCAGTTCTTC

V: TRBV5-6
size: NA
J: TRBJ2-7
D: NA
CDR3: CASSLDQRVEQYF
DNA: TGTGCCAGCAGCTTGGACCAGCGGGTCGAGCAGTACTTC

V: TRBV20-1
size: many
J: TRBJ2-3
D: NA
CDR3: CSARPLRTDTQYF
DNA: TGCAGTGCTAGACCTCTCCGGACAGATACGCAGTATTTT

V: TRBV30
size: few
J: TRBJ1-1
D: TRBD1
CDR3: CAWSRSTGYGTEAFF
DNA: TGTGCCTGGAGTAGATCGACAGGGTACGGCACTGAAGCTTTCTTT

V: TRBV29-1
size: few
J: TRBJ2-1
D: TRBD2
CDR3: CSVEGGGLAGYNEQFF
DNA: TGCAGCGTTGAAGGGGGCGGACTAGCGGGGTACAATGAGCAGTTCTTC

V: TRBV10-3
size: NA
J: TRBJ2-7
D: NA
CDR3: CAHQGTGHEQYF
DNA: TGTGCCCACCAGGGAACCGGCCACGAGCAGTACTTC

V: TRBV2
size: NA
J: TRBJ1-2
D: NA
CDR3: CASSEVGREGYTF
DNA: TGTGCCAGCAGTGAAGTGGGCAGGGAGGGCTACACCTTC

V: TRBV7-8
size: once
J: TRBJ2-1
D: TRBD2
CDR3: CASSLGEAGASRYNEQFF
DNA: TGTGCCAGCAGCTTAGGGGAAGCGGGAGCTTCGCGGTACAATGAGCAGTTCTTC

V: TRBV11-1
size: NA
J: TRBJ2-5
D: NA
CDR3: CASSLGAVTETQYF
DNA: TGTGCCAGCAGCTTAGGGGCAGTCACAGAGACCCAGTACTTC

V: TRBV5-1
size: many
J: TRBJ2-5
D: TRBD2
CDR3: CASSWGTSGRLKETQYF
DNA: TGCGCCAGCAGCTGGGGGACTAGCGGGAGACTCAAGGAGACCCAGTACTTC

V: TRBV5-1
size: NA
J: TRBJ2-7
D: TRBD2
CDR3: CASSSGLAGGSSYEQYF
DNA: TGCGCCAGCAGCTCTGGACTAGCGGGAGGGAGCTCCTACGAGCAGTACTTC

V: TRBV5-1
size: few
J: TRBJ2-3
D: NA
CDR3: CASRPAGTDTQYF
DNA: TGCGCCAGCAGACCCGCGGGAACAGATACGCAGTATTTT

V: TRBV6-2/TRBV6-3
size: NA
J: TRBJ2-7
D: TRBD2
CDR3: CASSYGLAGGYEQYF
DNA: TGTGCCAGCAGTTACGGACTAGCGGGAGGATACGAGCAGTACTTC

V: TRBV12-3/TRBV12-4
size: NA
J: TRBJ2-3
D: NA
CDR3: CASSFEGDTQYF
DNA: TGTGCCAGCAGTTTCGAGGGAGATACGCAGTATTTT

V: TRBV6-5
size: many
J: TRBJ2-2
D: TRBD1
CDR3: CASSYTTGEEGGELFF
DNA: TGTGCCAGCAGTTATACCACAGGGGAAGAGGGCGGGGAGCTGTTTTTT

V: TRBV14
size: few
J: TRBJ2-1
D: NA
CDR3: CASSQGRRLALSSYNEQFF
DNA: TGTGCCAGCAGCCAAGGCAGGCGCCTAGCGCTTAGCTCCTACAATGAGCAGTTCTTC

V: TRBV5-6
size: NA
J: TRBJ2-5
D: TRBD1
CDR3: CASSLEKGATQYF
DNA: TGTGCCAGCAGCTTGGAGAAGGGGGCGACCCAGTACTTC

V: TRBV6-1
size: NA
J: TRBJ1-2
D: NA
CDR3: CASSEGQLNNYGYTF
DNA: TGTGCCAGCAGTGAAGGACAGCTAAATAACTATGGCTACACCTTC

V: TRBV5-1
size: few
J: TRBJ1-1
D: NA
CDR3: CASSFRVSGSDNTEAFF
DNA: TGCGCCAGCAGCTTCCGGGTCTCGGGCAGTGACAACACTGAAGCTTTCTTT

V: TRBV12-3/TRBV12-4
size: NA
J: TRBJ2-5
D: TRBD2
CDR3: CASSPAGLAGAETQYF
DNA: TGTGCCAGCAGTCCGGCGGGACTAGCGGGAGCAGAGACCCAGTACTTC

V: TRBV6-2/TRBV6-3
size: NA
J: TRBJ2-3
D: NA
CDR3: CASSYLAIGADSDTQYF
DNA: TGTGCCAGCAGTTATCTCGCCATCGGGGCGGATTCAGATACGCAGTATTTT

V: TRBV5-5
size: few
J: TRBJ2-3
D: NA
CDR3: CASKPRVGDTQYF
DNA: TGTGCCAGCAAGCCCAGGGTAGGGGATACGCAGTATTTT

V: TRBV7-9
size: few
J: TRBJ1-3
D: NA
CDR3: CASSFNLRGIAGNTIYF
DNA: TGTGCCAGCAGCTTTAACCTCAGGGGAATAGCTGGAAACACCATATATTTT

V: TRBV20-1
size: many
J: TRBJ2-3
D: NA
CDR3: CSAYPGDTQYF
DNA: TGCAGTGCCTATCCGGGGGATACGCAGTATTTT

V: TRBV20-1
size: NA
J: TRBJ2-1
D: NA
CDR3: CSAERSKSYNEQFF
DNA: TGCAGTGCCGAGCGCAGCAAGAGCTACAATGAGCAGTTCTTC

V: TRBV29-1
size: many
J: TRBJ1-1
D: NA
CDR3: CSAGDTEAFF
DNA: TGCAGCGCAGGGGATACTGAAGCTTTCTTT

V: TRBV6-5
size: NA
J: TRBJ1-6
D: NA
CDR3: CASSYALWNSPLHF
DNA: TGTGCCAGCAGTTACGCCCTATGGAATTCACCCCTCCACTTT